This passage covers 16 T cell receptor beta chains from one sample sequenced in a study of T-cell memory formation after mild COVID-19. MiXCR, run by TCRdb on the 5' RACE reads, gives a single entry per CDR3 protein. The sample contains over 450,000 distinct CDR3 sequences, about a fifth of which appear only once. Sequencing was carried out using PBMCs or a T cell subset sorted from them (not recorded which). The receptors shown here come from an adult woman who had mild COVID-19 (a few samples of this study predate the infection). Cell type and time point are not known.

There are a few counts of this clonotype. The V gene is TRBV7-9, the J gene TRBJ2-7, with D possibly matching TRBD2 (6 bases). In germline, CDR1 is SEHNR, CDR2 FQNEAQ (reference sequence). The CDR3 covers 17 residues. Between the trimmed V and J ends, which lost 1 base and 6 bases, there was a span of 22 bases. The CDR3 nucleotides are TGTGCCAGCAGCTTAGGGACACTCCGGGACTCGTTGATCGAGCAGTACTTC. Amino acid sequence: CASSLGTLRDSLIEQYF.

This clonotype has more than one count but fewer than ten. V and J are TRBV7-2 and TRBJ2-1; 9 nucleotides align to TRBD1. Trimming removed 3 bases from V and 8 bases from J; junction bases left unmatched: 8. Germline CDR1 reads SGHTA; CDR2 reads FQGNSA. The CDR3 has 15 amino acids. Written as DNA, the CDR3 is TGTGCCAGCAGCTTGGGACAGGGTCCGGTTGATGAGCAGTTCTTC. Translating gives CASSLGQGPVDEQFF.

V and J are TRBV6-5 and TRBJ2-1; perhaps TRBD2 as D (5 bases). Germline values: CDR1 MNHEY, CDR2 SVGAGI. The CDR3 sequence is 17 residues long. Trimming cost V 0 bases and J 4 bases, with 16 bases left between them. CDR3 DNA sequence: TGTGCCAGCAGTTACTCGGGAGCCAGCGGAGTATACAATGAGCAGTTCTTC. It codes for CASSYSGASGVYNEQFF.

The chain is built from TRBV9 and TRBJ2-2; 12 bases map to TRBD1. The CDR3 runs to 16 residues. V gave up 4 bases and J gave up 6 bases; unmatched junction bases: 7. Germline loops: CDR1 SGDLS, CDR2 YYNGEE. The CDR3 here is CASSLLGDRGPGELFF. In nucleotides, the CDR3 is TGTGCCAGCAGCCTCCTAGGGGACAGGGGGCCCGGGGAGCTGTTTTTT.

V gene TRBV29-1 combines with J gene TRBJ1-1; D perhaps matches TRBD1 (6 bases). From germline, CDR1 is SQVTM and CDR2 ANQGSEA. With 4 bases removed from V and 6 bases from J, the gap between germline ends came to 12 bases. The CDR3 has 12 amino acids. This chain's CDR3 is CSVVLGHPEAFF. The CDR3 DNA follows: TGCAGCGTTGTCCTGGGACACCCTGAAGCTTTCTTT.

The CDR3 loop reads CASSFPGQGLGYTF. The CDR3 DNA reads as TGTGCCAGCAGTTTCCCGGGACAGGGGCTTGGCTACACCTTC. The chain carries TRBV12-3 or TRBV12-4 and TRBJ1-2, with 10 nucleotides matching TRBD1. The CDR3 contains 14 residues. V lost 3 bases, J lost 7 bases, and 5 bases stayed unmatched.

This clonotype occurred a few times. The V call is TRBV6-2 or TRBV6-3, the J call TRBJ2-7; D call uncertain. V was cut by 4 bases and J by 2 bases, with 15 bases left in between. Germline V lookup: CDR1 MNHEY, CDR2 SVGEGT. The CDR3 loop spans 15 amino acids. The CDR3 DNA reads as TGTGCCAGCAGTTCAACCAGGACGGCACCCTACGAGCAGTACTTC. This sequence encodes CASSSTRTAPYEQYF.

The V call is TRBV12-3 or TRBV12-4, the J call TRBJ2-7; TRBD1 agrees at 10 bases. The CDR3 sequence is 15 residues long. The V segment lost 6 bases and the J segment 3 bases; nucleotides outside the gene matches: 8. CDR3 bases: TGTGCCAGCAGCCGGAGACAGGGGGCCCTCTACGAGCAGTACTTC. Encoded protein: CASSRRQGALYEQYF.

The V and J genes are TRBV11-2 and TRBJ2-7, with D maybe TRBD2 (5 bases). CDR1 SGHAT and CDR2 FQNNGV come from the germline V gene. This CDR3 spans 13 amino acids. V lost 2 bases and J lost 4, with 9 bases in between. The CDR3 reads CASSLHPGYEQYF. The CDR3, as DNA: TGTGCCAGCAGCTTACATCCGGGATACGAGCAGTACTTC.

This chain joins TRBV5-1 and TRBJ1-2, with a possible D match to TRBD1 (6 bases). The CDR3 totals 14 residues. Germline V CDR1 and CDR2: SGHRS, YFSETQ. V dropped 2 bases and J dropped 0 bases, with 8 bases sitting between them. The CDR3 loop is CASSFGQPNYGYTF. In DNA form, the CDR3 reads TGCGCCAGCAGCTTTGGACAGCCTAACTATGGCTACACCTTC. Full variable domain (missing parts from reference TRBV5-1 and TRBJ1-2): KAGVTQTPRYLIKTRGQQVTLSCSPISGHRSVSWYQQTPGQGLQFLFEYFSETQRNKGNFPGRFSGRQFSNSRSEMNVSTLELGDSALYLCASSFGQPNYGYTFGSGTRLTVV.

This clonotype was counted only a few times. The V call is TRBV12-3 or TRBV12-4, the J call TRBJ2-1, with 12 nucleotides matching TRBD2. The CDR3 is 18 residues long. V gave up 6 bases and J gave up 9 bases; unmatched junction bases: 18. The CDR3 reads CASSPETSGSQGLSEQFF. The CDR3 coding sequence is TGTGCCAGCAGCCCTGAGACTAGCGGGAGTCAGGGCTTAAGTGAGCAGTTCTTC.

The CDR3 nucleotides are TGTGCCAGTAGTATAGAAGGGGGCAGACGTACCTACGAGCAGTACTTC. Protein product: CASSIEGGRRTYEQYF. V usage is TRBV19 and J usage is TRBJ2-7, with TRBD1 matching 7 bases. V was pared by 0 bases and J by 2 bases, with 7 bases of the junction left unmatched. The CDR3 covers 16 residues. The germline gives CDR1 LNHDA, CDR2 SQIVND (reference sequence).

The DNA of the CDR3 is TGCGCCAGCAGCCAAGATCTGGTGTCAGGAAAAAAGCCCCAGCATTTT. The encoded protein is CASSQDLVSGKKPQHF. This rearrangement joins TRBV4-1 to TRBJ1-5; no clear D. The V gene lost 0 bases and the J gene lost 8 bases, with 17 bases spanning the gap. Per the germline V gene, CDR1 is MGHRA and CDR2 is YSYEKL. The CDR3 extends over 16 amino acids.

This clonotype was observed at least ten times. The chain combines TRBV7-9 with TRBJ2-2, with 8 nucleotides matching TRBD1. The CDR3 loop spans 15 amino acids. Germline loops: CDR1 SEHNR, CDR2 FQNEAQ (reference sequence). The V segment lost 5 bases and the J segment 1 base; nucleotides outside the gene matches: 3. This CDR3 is CASSQGTGNTGELFF. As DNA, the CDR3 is TGTGCCAGCAGCCAAGGGACAGGGAACACCGGGGAGCTGTTTTTT.

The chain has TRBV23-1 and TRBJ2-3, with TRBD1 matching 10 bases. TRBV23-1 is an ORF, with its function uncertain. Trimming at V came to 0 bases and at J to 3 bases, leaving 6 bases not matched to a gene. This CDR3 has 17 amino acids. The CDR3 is CASSQSSTGGDTDTQYF. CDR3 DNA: TGCGCCAGCAGTCAATCATCGACAGGGGGCGATACAGATACGCAGTATTTT.

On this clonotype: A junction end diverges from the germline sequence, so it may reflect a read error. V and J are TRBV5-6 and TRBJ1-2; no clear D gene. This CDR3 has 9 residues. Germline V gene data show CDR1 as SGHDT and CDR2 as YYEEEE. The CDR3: CASSFGTAF. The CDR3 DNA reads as TGTGCCAGCAGCTTTGGAACGGCGTTC.